These 27 T cell receptor beta chains share one sample of origin, sequenced in a study of cytomegalovirus exposure and HLA in healthy donors. Clones were read by immunoSEQ multiplex PCR, and TCRdb kept only the in-frame ones, dropping some. This table holds 150,000 to 200,000 clones, around 86% found once. Sequenced: PBMCs. These receptors all stem from a woman aged 18-29 years in good health and CMV-seronegative.

This clone showed up just once. The genes are TRBV7-9 and TRBJ2-5; 7 bases map to TRBD2. The CDR3 is 16 amino acids. J gave up 0 bases and V 5 bases, and 9 bases lay outside the gene matches. The germline V gene encodes CDR1 SEHNR and CDR2 FQNEAQ (reference sequence). The chain's CDR3 is CASSEKRDLYQETQYF. DNA for the CDR3: TGTGCCAGCAGCGAAAAGCGGGACCTCTACCAAGAGACCCAGTACTTC. Based on the CDR3 plus reference TRBV7-9 and TRBJ2-5, the full variable domain is DTGVSQNPRHKITKRGQNVTFRCDPISEHNRLYWYRQTLGQGPEFLTYFQNEAQLEKSRLLSDRFSAERPKGSFSTLEIQRTEQGDSAMYLCASSEKRDLYQETQYFGPGTRLLVL.

The gene calls are TRBV5-4 and TRBJ1-1; TRBD1 matches at 8 bases. Germline V gene lookup returns CDR1 SGHNT and CDR2 YYREEE (reference sequence). V shed 1 base and J 4 bases; nucleotides not matched to a gene: 0. The CDR3 has 13 residues. CDR3 sequence (DNA): TGTGCCAGCAGCTTGACAGGGGGCACTGAAGCTTTCTTT. Protein: CASSLTGGTEAFF.

This clone showed up just a few times. The chain recombines TRBV6-1 with TRBJ2-1; TRBD2 matches at 7 bases. J lost 4 bases, V lost 6 bases, and 9 bases had no gene match. Germline-derived CDR1 and CDR2 are MNHNS and SASEGT. The CDR3 loop spans 15 amino acids. CDR3 in DNA: TGTGCCAGCAGGGGCTCTAGCGGTTCATACAATGAGCAGTTCTTC. This gives the protein CASRGSSGSYNEQFF.

V and J are TRBV10-1 and TRBJ2-7; possible D gene TRBD2, 5 bases. V was pared by 7 bases and J by 4 bases, with 14 bases between. This CDR3 contains 13 residues. The germline CDR1 and CDR2 sequences are WNHNN and SYGVQD (reference sequence). The CDR3 is CASNERTGYEQYF. CDR3 in DNA: TGCGCCAGCAACGAACGTACGGGATACGAGCAGTACTTC.

The rearrangement links TRBV6-6 to TRBJ2-5; TRBD2 might be the D (7 bases). V was trimmed by 6 bases and J by 5 bases, leaving 13 bases between them. The CDR3 covers 13 residues. Germline lookup yields CDR1 MNHNY and CDR2 SVGAGI (reference sequence). The CDR3 coding sequence is TGTGCCAGCAGGCCGGGGGGCGGGGAGACCCAGTACTTC. Residues: CASRPGGGETQYF.

This chain links TRBV18 with TRBJ2-5, with 11 positions matching TRBD1. The J segment lost 4 bases and the V segment lost 3 bases, leaving 4 bases of the junction unmatched. Germline-derived CDR1 and CDR2 are KGHSH and LQKENI. This CDR3 is 15 amino acids long. In nucleotides, the CDR3 is TGTGCCAGCTCACCCGGGACAGGGGGTGTAGAGACCCAGTACTTC. Its protein is CASSPGTGGVETQYF.

The chain has TRBV9 and TRBJ1-1, with D possibly matching TRBD1 (5 bases). Between the trimmed V and J ends, which lost 7 bases and 1 base, there was a span of 14 bases. CDR3 size: 14 residues. Germline V gene sequence: CDR1 SGDLS, CDR2 YYNGEE. CDR3 protein: CASRPGTENTEAFF. In DNA, the CDR3 is TGTGCCAGCCGCCCCGGGACTGAGAACACTGAAGCTTTCTTT.

This clone showed up just once. The rearrangement joins TRBV27 to TRBJ1-2, with a tentative D call TRBD1 (5 bases). Per the germline V gene, CDR1 is MNHEY and CDR2 is SMNVEV (reference sequence). Trimming removed 6 bases from V and 5 bases from J, with 22 bases in between. The CDR3 sequence is 16 residues long. CDR3 region: CASSLAQGSPAYGYTF. The CDR3 nucleotides are TGTGCCAGCAGCCTCGCCCAGGGTTCCCCTGCGTATGGCTACACCTTC.

The chain couples TRBV5-4 to TRBJ1-1; D possibly corresponds to TRBD1 (6 bases). Trimming pared 3 bases from V and 9 bases from J, leaving 21 bases between. Germline loops: CDR1 SGHNT, CDR2 YYREEE (reference sequence). The CDR3 has 15 amino acids. The CDR3 protein is CASSSLYGRGVKAFF. DNA for the CDR3: TGTGCCAGCAGCTCACTTTACGGGAGGGGGGTTAAAGCTTTCTTT.

This chain connects TRBV30 to TRBJ2-5; possible D gene TRBD2, 7 bases. The V and J ends lost 0 bases and 5 bases respectively, with 13 bases between them. Germline V gene lookup returns CDR1 GTSNPN and CDR2 SVGIG (reference sequence). The CDR3 is made up of 14 amino acids. CDR3 coding DNA: TGTGCCTGGAGTGTCTGGGGAGGGGGGGAGACCCAGTACTTC. It codes for CAWSVWGGGETQYF.

The CDR3 loop is CASSPDTNPGNTIYF. DNA for the CDR3: TGTGCCAGCAGCCCAGACACCAACCCCGGAAACACCATATATTTT. The chain carries TRBV7-2 and TRBJ1-3, with D unclear. This CDR3 has 15 amino acids. Trimming left V 5 bases short and J 4 bases short, with 15 bases between. Per the germline V gene, CDR1 is SGHTA and CDR2 is FQGNSA.

V is TRBV11-2 and J is TRBJ2-7; 10 nucleotides agree with TRBD2. Germline trimming cut 0 bases from V and 5 bases from J; bases unmatched to any gene: 7. This CDR3 region has 16 residues. Per the germline V gene, CDR1 is SGHAT and CDR2 is FQNNGV. This CDR3 reads CASSLEVSGRANEQYF. DNA of the CDR3: TGTGCCAGCAGCTTAGAAGTGAGCGGGAGGGCCAACGAGCAGTACTTC.

CDR3 amino acids: CASSLDLRDRGLDTEAFF. The CDR3 DNA reads TGTGCCAGCAGCTTAGATCTCCGGGACAGGGGTTTGGACACTGAAGCTTTCTTT. This chain links TRBV7-6 with TRBJ1-1; 10 nucleotides match TRBD1. Germline lookup yields CDR1 SGHVS and CDR2 FNYEAQ. The CDR3 totals 18 residues. V shed 1 base, J shed 3 bases, and the junction held 11 bases outside the gene matches.

CDR3: CASSSRGTGARDTQYF. CDR3 in DNA: TGTGCCAGCAGCTCAAGGGGGACAGGCGCACGAGATACGCAGTATTTT. The chain carries TRBV5-4 and TRBJ2-3, with TRBD1 identical over 8 bases. Germline V gene data show CDR1 as SGHNT and CDR2 as YYREEE (reference sequence). Trimming took 3 bases from V and 5 from J; bases not matched to a gene: 11. The CDR3 spans 16 residues.

The V call is TRBV27, the J call TRBJ1-1; 9 bases fit TRBD1. This CDR3 has 15 residues. Germline loops: CDR1 MNHEY, CDR2 SMNVEV (reference sequence). The J segment lost 5 bases and the V segment lost 3 bases, leaving 7 bases of the junction unmatched. The CDR3 bases are TGTGCCAGCAGTTTGATCGGGACAGGGAAGACTGAAGCTTTCTTT. Its translation is CASSLIGTGKTEAFF.

The V gene is TRBV5-1, the J gene TRBJ2-1; 10 nucleotides align to TRBD2. This CDR3 region has 15 residues. The V segment lost 7 bases and the J segment 7 bases; nucleotides outside the gene matches: 11. The germline CDR1 and CDR2 sequences are SGHRS and YFSETQ. DNA for the CDR3: TGCGCCAGCGAGAGGTGGCTAGCGGGAGAAAATGAGCAGTTCTTC. Its protein is CASERWLAGENEQFF.

The chain joins TRBV30 to TRBJ2-3; D not certain. The CDR3 consists of 9 residues. V shed 7 bases and J shed 7 bases, with 6 bases lying between them. Germline V gene lookup returns CDR1 GTSNPN and CDR2 SVGIG (reference sequence). CDR3 in amino acids: CASTYTQYF. The CDR3 DNA follows: TGTGCCTCCACTTATACGCAGTATTTT. The variable domain in full, completed from reference TRBV30 and TRBJ2-3, reads SQTIHQWPATLVQPVGSPLSLECTVEGTSNPNLYWYRQAAGRGLQLLFYSVGIGQISSEVPQNLSASRPQDRQFILSSKKLLLSDSGFYLCASTYTQYFGPGTRLTVL.

This sequence joins TRBV7-8 and TRBJ2-7, with TRBD1 matching over 8 bases. J was trimmed by 4 bases and V by 2 bases; bases with no gene match: 10. The CDR3 length is 16 residues. The germline V gene encodes CDR1 SGHVS and CDR2 FQNEAQ. The CDR3 bases are TGTGCCAGCAGCTTAACAGAGGCAGGGGGCTATTACGAGCAGTACTTC. Its protein product is CASSLTEAGGYYEQYF.

The chain links TRBV5-6 to TRBJ1-4; TRBD1 matches 10 bases. The germline V gene has CDR1 SGHDT and CDR2 YYEEEE. J gave up 7 bases and V 3 bases, and 6 bases lay outside the gene matches. CDR3 size: 15 residues. CDR3 nucleotide sequence: TGTGCCAGCAGCTATTTGACAGGGGGCTCTGAAAAACTGTTTTTT. Translating gives CASSYLTGGSEKLFF.

This chain joins TRBV7-2 and TRBJ2-3; D not certain. The germline V and J ends were trimmed by 5 bases and 3 bases, with 9 bases remaining between them. The CDR3 covers 13 residues. CDR1 SGHTA and CDR2 FQGNSA come from the germline V gene. CDR3: CASSIFRTDTQYF. CDR3 coding DNA: TGTGCCAGCAGCATTTTCAGGACAGATACGCAGTATTTT.

The chain combines TRBV14 with TRBJ2-3, with D maybe TRBD2 (6 bases). The CDR3 runs 20 residues. Germline V gives CDR1 SGHDN, CDR2 FVKESK. Trimming left V 1 base short and J 2 bases short, with 25 bases between. CDR3 sequence reads: CASSQGGDLFLSPFTDTQYF. CDR3 coding DNA: TGTGCCAGCAGCCAAGGGGGGGACTTGTTTTTGAGCCCCTTCACAGATACGCAGTATTTT. The variable domain in full, with the rest retrieved from reference TRBV14 and TRBJ2-3, is EAGVTQFPSHSVIEKGQTVTLRCDPISGHDNLYWYRRVMGKEIKFLLHFVKESKQDESGMPNNRFLAERTGGTYSTLKVQPAELEDSGVYFCASSQGGDLFLSPFTDTQYFGPGTRLTVL.

The chain links TRBV27 to TRBJ1-4; the D is unclear. The CDR3 sequence is 13 residues long. V lost 4 bases and J lost 4, with 7 bases in between. The germline V gene encodes CDR1 MNHEY and CDR2 SMNVEV (reference sequence). This CDR3 reads CASSSNSNEKLFF. For the CDR3, the DNA is TGTGCCAGCAGTTCAAACAGTAATGAAAAACTGTTTTTT. Together with reference TRBV27 and TRBJ1-4, the CDR3 gives the full variable domain: EAQVTQNPRYLITVTGKKLTVTCSQNMNHEYMSWYRQDPGLGLRQIYYSMNVEVTDKGDVPEGYKVSRKEKRNFPLILESPSPNQTSLYFCASSSNSNEKLFFGSGTQLSVL.

The chain couples TRBV19 to TRBJ2-2; D perhaps matches TRBD2 (5 bases). Trimming cost V 2 bases and J 6 bases, with 10 bases left between them. This CDR3 is 14 amino acids long. Germline loops: CDR1 LNHDA, CDR2 SQIVND (reference sequence). The CDR3 sequence: CASSIWLAAGELFF. In DNA, the CDR3 is TGTGCCAGTAGTATATGGCTAGCTGCCGGGGAGCTGTTTTTT.

The rearrangement links TRBV6-5 to TRBJ2-7, with TRBD2 matching over 12 bases. Germline V gene lookup returns CDR1 MNHEY and CDR2 SVGAGI. Losses at the gene ends were 2 bases for V and 6 bases for J; bases not matched to a gene: 5. This CDR3 has 15 amino acids. This CDR3 is CASSYQSGLAGEQYF. CDR3 coding DNA: TGTGCCAGCAGTTACCAGTCGGGACTAGCGGGCGAGCAGTACTTC.

The chain uses TRBV27 and TRBJ2-7, with 11 bases aligning to TRBD1. CDR3 size: 17 residues. The V gene's germline CDR1 is MNHEY and CDR2 SMNVEV (reference sequence). Trimming at V came to 5 bases and at J to 3 bases, leaving 12 bases not matched to a gene. CDR3 region: CASSPSGQGATGYEQYF. The CDR3 DNA is TGTGCCAGCAGTCCCAGTGGACAGGGGGCTACCGGCTACGAGCAGTACTTC.

The rearrangement links TRBV28 to TRBJ1-5, with a possible D match to TRBD1 (6 bases). Trimming stripped 5 bases from V and 4 bases from J, with 18 bases between. Germline CDR1 is MDHEN and CDR2 is SYDVKM. This CDR3 has 16 residues. The CDR3 DNA reads as TGTGCCAGCAGTCTCGGACCAGGGGTTCGTAATCAGCCCCAGCATTTT. It codes for CASSLGPGVRNQPQHF.

The genes are TRBV13 and TRBJ2-5, with 9 bases matching TRBD2. Germline CDR1 PRHDT, CDR2 FYEKMQ (reference sequence). The ends lost 2 bases at V and 5 bases at J; junction bases unmatched: 6. The CDR3 sequence is 15 residues long. In DNA form, the CDR3 reads TGTGCCAGCAGCTTATATGCGGGGGGGAAGGAGACCCAGTACTTC. It translates to CASSLYAGGKETQYF.